The entry below gives a single TCR beta chain sequence along with its context. Preparation of the TCRbeta library was carried out with unique molecular identifiers. TCRdb reanalysed the PCR reads using MiXCR and keeps one entry per CDR3 protein. The table lists 450,000 to 600,000 distinct CDR3 sequences, roughly 33% of them singletons, with 2% to 3% in the top ten. This sample was taken from a study of T-cell reconstitution after alpha-beta-depleted transplantation in children. The ends were cut back, 4 bases at V and 2 bases at J, with 14 bases in the middle. The germline V gene has CDR1 SGHRS and CDR2 YFSETQ. The CDR3 spans 15 residues.

The sequencing here drew on PBMCs from the stem cell graft donor, taken from the stem cell graft. This sequence joins TRBV5-1 and TRBJ2-3, with D unresolved. The clonotype comes from a human donor who donated a stem cell graft to a child with aplastic anemia. This CDR3 is CASSTITFDTDTQYF. DNA of the CDR3: TGCGCCAGCAGCACCATCACCTTTGACACAGATACGCAGTATTTT.